This T cell receptor beta chain stems from a study of CD8 T cells in Susac syndrome. The V and J ends lost 4 bases and 5 bases respectively, with 10 bases between them. Germline values: CDR1 SGHTS, CDR2 YDEGEE. The CDR3 spans 13 residues. RNA, at 0.5 to 1 ug, was reverse transcribed with random hexamers. MiXCR, run by TCRdb on the immunoSEQ multiplex PCR reads, gives a single entry per CDR3 protein. The sample carries 65,000 to 95,000 distinct CDR3 sequences, over 85% recorded once. The chain is built from TRBV5-8 and TRBJ2-1; D is undetermined. Material for sequencing was CD8+ T cells from PBMCs. The origin of this receptor is a human donor with Susac syndrome. CDR3 sequence: CASSPLGNNEQFF. CDR3 DNA sequence: TGTGCCAGCAGCCCTCTAGGGAACAATGAGCAGTTCTTC.